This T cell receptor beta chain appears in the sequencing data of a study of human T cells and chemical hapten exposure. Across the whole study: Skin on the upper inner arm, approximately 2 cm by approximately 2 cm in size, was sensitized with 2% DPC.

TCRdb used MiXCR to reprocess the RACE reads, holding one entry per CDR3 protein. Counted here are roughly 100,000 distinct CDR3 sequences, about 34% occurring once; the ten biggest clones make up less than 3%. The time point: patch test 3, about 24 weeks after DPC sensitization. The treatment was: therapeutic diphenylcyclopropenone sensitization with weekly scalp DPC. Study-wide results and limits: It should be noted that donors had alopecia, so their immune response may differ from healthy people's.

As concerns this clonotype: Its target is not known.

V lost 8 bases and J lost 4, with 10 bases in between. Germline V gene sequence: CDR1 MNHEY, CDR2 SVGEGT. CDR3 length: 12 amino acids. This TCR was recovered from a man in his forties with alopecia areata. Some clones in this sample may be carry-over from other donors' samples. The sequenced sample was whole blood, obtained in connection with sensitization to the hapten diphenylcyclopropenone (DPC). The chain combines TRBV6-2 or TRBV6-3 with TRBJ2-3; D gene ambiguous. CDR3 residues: CASRTGSDTQYF. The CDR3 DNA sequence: TGTGCCAGCCGGACGGGTTCAGATACGCAGTATTTT.